This T cell receptor (beta chain) appears in the sequencing data of a study of human T cells and chemical hapten exposure. As concerns this clonotype: Its antigen is not identified.

This sample's time point: patch test 1, 2 weeks after DPC sensitization. Treatment reported: therapeutic diphenylcyclopropenone sensitization with weekly scalp DPC. Blood collection took place prior to placing each patch test. The CDR3 runs to 15 residues. With 4 bases removed from V and 10 bases from J, the gap between germline ends came to 17 bases. Germline V gene data show CDR1 as SGHVS and CDR2 as FQNEAQ. Whole-study findings and limits: Controls formed significantly fewer large CDR3 similarity clusters than expanded TCRs did.

What the library attached to individual cDNA molecules were unique molecular identifiers. TCRdb reanalysed the RACE reads using MiXCR and keeps one entry per CDR3 protein. The sample shows 150,000 to 200,000 distinct CDR3 sequences, approximately 15% of them seen only once. The J gene is TRBJ1-6, the V gene TRBV7-8; D is uncertain. This material consisted of whole blood, taken in connection with sensitization to the hapten diphenylcyclopropenone (DPC). This clonotype originated in a woman under 40 with alopecia areata. Some clones in this sample may be carry-over from other donors' samples. CDR3 DNA sequence: TGTGCCAGCAGCTCAGACGTCGGGGTGGCCTCACCCCTCCACTTT. It codes for CASSSDVGVASPLHF.